This TCR beta chain was observed in a study of PD-1 blockade in classical Hodgkin lymphoma (dated by TCRdb to between 2020 and 2021). In the study overall: The study used CyTOF and TCR beta sequencing to define a peripheral blood immune signature of response to PD-1 blockade in classical Hodgkin lymphoma. The study at large found these results: Baseline TCR diversity was reported to be lower in newly diagnosed patients than in healthy donors and to be lower still in relapsed/refractory patients. The study covered only a single clinical trial cohort, and the causes of the repertoire differences, possibly disease activity or prior therapy, were still not defined.

From cysteine to phenylalanine, the CDR3 is 15 amino acids long. Only the CDR3 region is kept as DNA, spanning 45 bases read in frame from base 1. Trimming leaves V shorter by 6 bases and J shorter by 7 bases, with the junction holding 12 bases beyond the gene matches. Points on this clone: Its antigen has not been determined. It has no much larger one-base neighbor in the sample; base qualities were not kept.

The Qiagen DNeasy kit was used to extract genomic DNA from unsorted PBMCs and from the negatively selected CD4+ and CD8+ fractions. Using primers that anneal to V and J segments, immunoSEQ multiplex PCR amplified the TCR beta CDR3 regions. Amplification bias was minimized using a synthetic immune receptor repertoire, and residual bias was removed computationally after sequencing. As for the original processing: Custom Python scripts were used to quantify repertoire diversity as the Shannon entropy index. Unsorted, CD4+ and CD8+ repertoires were examined separately, except in combined analyses, for which CD4+ and CD8+ sequences were merged in silico. TCRdb provides this immuneACCESS table in a form limited to in-frame rearrangements. Some clones are lacking; in checked studies, under half of them reflect an unresolved V gene, and why the rest are absent is not known. The D gene and trimming were derived from the DNA, and the V and J assignments and clone size from that table. The sample table contains fewer than 9,500 clones; only one count was recorded for 75% to 95% of them. The ten largest make up about 8.1% of the sample.

The time point label for this specimen denotes: newly diagnosed, previously untreated cHL patient sample. CD8+ T cells were purified from thawed PBMCs by magnetic negative selection with a Miltenyi CD8+ T cell isolation kit. PBMCs from patients with newly diagnosed, previously untreated classical Hodgkin lymphoma were sequenced as a comparison group for the relapsed/refractory trial patients. After peripheral blood was drawn into 8 mL Vacutainer Cell Preparation Tubes, PBMCs were isolated by centrifugation and then cryopreserved. Purified CD4+ and CD8+ fractions were generated only in cases for which an additional PBMC sample was available. Magnetically labelled cells were removed on LS columns in a quadroMACS separator, and the flow-through was collected as the purified fraction.

Material: CD8+ T cells from blood. The TCR was taken from a human donor with classical Hodgkin lymphoma. The V and J segments used are TRBV23-1 and TRBJ1-5; 7 nucleotides in the junction match TRBD1. TRBV23-1 belongs to the ORF category, with a function that is uncertain. At the DNA level, the sequence is TGCGCCAGCAGGAGAGACAGGGAGAGAGGACAGCCCCAGCATTTT. Its protein is CASRRDRERGQPQHF.